A single sample is the source of the 27 T cell receptor beta chains below, sequenced in a study of cytomegalovirus exposure and HLA in healthy donors. Amplification used 60 Vbeta primers and 13 Jbeta primers. Repertoires were generated with immunoSEQ multiplex PCR, while TCRdb's copy carries only in-frame clones and drops some. The profile shows about 150,000 clones, around 74% of them singletons. The sample comprised PBMCs. These receptors all come from a man aged 18-30 years in good health and CMV-seropositive.

The chain combines TRBV6-5 with TRBJ2-7, with a tentative D call TRBD2 (6 bases). Germline CDR1 is MNHEY and CDR2 is SVGAGI. With 8 bases removed from V and 0 bases from J, the gap between germline ends came to 14 bases. The CDR3 totals 14 residues. The CDR3 DNA follows: TGTGCCAGCGGGGCGGGGCAGGTCTCCTACGAGCAGTACTTC. Encoded protein: CASGAGQVSYEQYF.

The V gene is TRBV28, the J gene TRBJ1-5; TRBD1 matches 7 bases. The CDR3 is 14 amino acids. V lost 4 bases to trimming and J lost 4 bases; unmatched junction nucleotides: 4. Germline CDR1 is MDHEN and CDR2 is SYDVKM. The CDR3, as DNA: TGTGCCAGCAGTTCGGACAGGCGTAATCAGCCCCAGCATTTT. Translating it yields CASSSDRRNQPQHF.

This clone was counted a single time. The chain carries TRBV9 and TRBJ1-5; no firm D call. This CDR3 region has 15 residues. The V gene lost 0 bases and the J gene lost 4 bases, with 11 bases spanning the gap. CDR1 and CDR2 (germline): SGDLS, YYNGEE. CDR3 amino acids: CASSVGVVGNQPQHF. The CDR3 region has the DNA TGTGCCAGCAGCGTAGGAGTAGTCGGGAATCAGCCCCAGCATTTT.

The V and J genes are TRBV4-1 and TRBJ2-7, with 10 nucleotides matching TRBD2. Germline lookup yields CDR1 MGHRA and CDR2 YSYEKL. V shed 2 bases and J 2 bases; nucleotides not matched to a gene: 3. This CDR3 comprises 15 residues. The CDR3 region has the DNA TGCGCCAGCAGCCAACTAGCGGGAGACACCTACGAGCAGTACTTC. Its protein is CASSQLAGDTYEQYF.

V is TRBV5-1 and J is TRBJ2-7, with 10 bases identical to TRBD1. V was clipped by 3 bases and J by 2 bases; unmatched bases: 2. The CDR3 length is 14 residues. The V gene's germline CDR1 is SGHRS and CDR2 YFSETQ. The CDR3 nucleotides are TGCGCCAGCAGCTGGGGGACAGGGGCCTACGAGCAGTACTTC. It translates to CASSWGTGAYEQYF.

CDR3: CSAEAGGLYNEQFF. The DNA of the CDR3 is TGCAGCGCTGAGGCGGGAGGGTTGTACAATGAGCAGTTCTTC. V and J are TRBV29-1 and TRBJ2-1; TRBD2 matches at 9 bases. From germline, CDR1 is SQVTM and CDR2 ANQGSEA. The CDR3 extends over 14 amino acids. V shed 7 bases and J 4 bases; nucleotides not matched to a gene: 8.

The chain is built from TRBV19 and TRBJ2-7; 9 bases match TRBD1. The CDR3 spans 15 residues. V lost 3 bases, J lost 6 bases, and 9 bases stayed unmatched. Germline V lookup: CDR1 LNHDA, CDR2 SQIVND (reference sequence). The chain's CDR3 is CASSIPGQGVGEQYF. In DNA form, the CDR3 reads TGTGCCAGTAGTATCCCGGGACAGGGAGTTGGCGAGCAGTACTTC. Drawing the rest from reference TRBV19 and TRBJ2-7, the complete variable domain is DGGITQSPKYLFRKEGQNVTLSCEQNLNHDAMYWYRQDPGQGLRLIYYSQIVNDFQKGDIAEGYSVSREKKESFPLTVTSAQKNPTAFYLCASSIPGQGVGEQYFGPGTRLTVT.

The chain has TRBV28 and TRBJ1-2; 8 nucleotides agree with TRBD1. The CDR3 loop spans 16 amino acids. Germline-derived CDR1 and CDR2 are MDHEN and SYDVKM. The V and J ends lost 4 bases and 1 base, in that order; junction bases with no gene match: 8. This CDR3 reads CASSSPGTGFNYGYTF. Here the CDR3 DNA reads TGTGCCAGCAGTTCTCCCGGGACAGGTTTTAACTATGGCTACACCTTC.

This rearrangement joins TRBV28 to TRBJ1-1; D unresolved. The V gene's germline CDR1 is MDHEN and CDR2 SYDVKM. Trimming cost V 3 bases and J 5 bases, with 13 bases left between them. The CDR3 length is 14 residues. The CDR3, as DNA: TGTGCCAGCAGTTTTCGGATCACGGGAACTGAAGCTTTCTTT. This translates into CASSFRITGTEAFF.

The V gene is TRBV29-1, the J gene TRBJ2-1; 8 nucleotides line up with TRBD2. The V segment lost 6 bases and the J segment 7 bases; nucleotides outside the gene matches: 8. This CDR3 is built from 13 residues. CDR1 and CDR2 (germline): SQVTM, ANQGSEA. CDR3 protein: CSVAPGLVNEQFF. The CDR3 DNA is TGCAGCGTAGCCCCGGGACTAGTGAATGAGCAGTTCTTC.

This chain links TRBV4-1 with TRBJ2-7, with a tentative D call TRBD2 (6 bases). Germline-derived CDR1 and CDR2 are MGHRA and YSYEKL. The length of the CDR3 is 14 residues. V gave up 3 bases and J gave up 1 base, with 10 bases separating them. The CDR3 here is CASSQGLASYEQYF. CDR3 sequence (DNA): TGCGCCAGCAGCCAGGGCCTAGCGTCCTACGAGCAGTACTTC.

The chain joins TRBV5-1 to TRBJ2-3; 8 bases align to TRBD1. V dropped 0 bases and J dropped 1; count of bases not matched to a gene: 4. This CDR3 spans 16 amino acids. Germline assignment: CDR1 SGHRS and CDR2 YFSETQ. The CDR3 sequence: CASSLDRGSGTDTQYF. The CDR3 DNA reads as TGCGCCAGCAGCTTGGACAGGGGGTCGGGCACAGATACGCAGTATTTT.

The V call is TRBV15, the J call TRBJ1-2; D not resolved. Trimming cost V 4 bases and J 3 bases, with 6 bases left between them. Germline CDR1 reads LNHNV; CDR2 reads YYDKDF (reference sequence). The CDR3 length is 12 residues. The CDR3 reads CATSNSYYGYTF. As DNA, the CDR3 is TGTGCCACCAGCAATTCCTACTATGGCTACACCTTC.

The J gene is TRBJ1-3, the V gene TRBV5-1; D uncertain. This CDR3 has 14 amino acids. Trimming shortened V by 2 bases and J by 0 bases, and 6 bases separated the two germline ends. CDR1 is SGHRS, CDR2 YFSETQ, per germline. As DNA, the CDR3 is TGCGCCAGCAGCTTTACAGCCTCTGGAAACACCATATATTTT. This sequence encodes CASSFTASGNTIYF.

The chain carries TRBV29-1 and TRBJ2-7; unclear D gene. The germline CDR1 and CDR2 sequences are SQVTM and ANQGSEA. V was shortened by 2 bases and J by 6 bases, with 5 bases between the two germline ends. The CDR3 has 10 residues. The CDR3 DNA reads TGCAGCGTTGAAAACGGCGAGCAGTACTTC. Protein product: CSVENGEQYF.

The CDR3 nucleotides read TGTGCCATCAGTGAGTCTGGGACAGGGGTTTCCTACGAGCAGTACTTC. This sequence encodes CAISESGTGVSYEQYF. The V gene is TRBV10-3, the J gene TRBJ2-7; 10 bases agree with TRBD1. J was trimmed by 1 base and V by 0 bases; bases with no gene match: 3. The CDR3 consists of 16 residues. Germline V gives CDR1 ENHRY, CDR2 SYGVKD.

V and J are TRBV9 and TRBJ1-2, with a tentative D call TRBD1 (6 bases). The germline V gene has CDR1 SGDLS and CDR2 YYNGEE. This CDR3 contains 13 residues. V was clipped by 0 bases and J by 8 bases, with 11 bases between them. In DNA, the CDR3 is TGTGCCAGCAGCGTAGGTCAGGGGTTGGGCTACACCTTC. Protein product: CASSVGQGLGYTF.

This clone was seen once. The chain recombines TRBV11-2 with TRBJ2-7; D may be TRBD2 (6 bases). Trimming cost V 1 base and J 0 bases, with 10 bases left between them. The V gene's germline CDR1 is SGHAT and CDR2 FQNNGV. This CDR3 contains 15 residues. The DNA for the CDR3 is TGTGCCAGCAGCTTAGGTTTAGCGGCCTCCTACGAGCAGTACTTC. It specifies CASSLGLAASYEQYF.

The chain combines TRBV20-1 with TRBJ1-3; the D is unclear. This CDR3 is 11 amino acids long. V lost 4 bases, J lost 4 bases, and 5 bases lay in between. CDR1 is DFQATT, CDR2 SNEGSKA, per germline (reference sequence). The CDR3 DNA is TGCAGTGCTAAACGGGGAAACACCATATATTTT. It yields the protein CSAKRGNTIYF.

V usage is TRBV5-4 and J usage is TRBJ1-3, with 11 positions matching TRBD1. Unmatched junction bases numbered 10, after V lost 4 bases and J lost 4 bases. Germline V gene sequence: CDR1 SGHNT, CDR2 YYREEE (reference sequence). CDR3 length: 17 amino acids. CDR3: CASSGPGTGGRGNTIYF. DNA of the CDR3: TGTGCCAGCAGCGGCCCCGGGACAGGGGGAAGAGGAAACACCATATATTTT.

The chain links TRBV5-1 to TRBJ1-4, with D tentatively TRBD1 (5 bases). The CDR3 length is 14 residues. The V end lost 1 base, the J end lost 7 bases, and 11 bases lay between the germline ends. CDR1 and CDR2 from the germline V gene are SGHRS and YFSETQ. CDR3 amino acids: CASSLTGGAEKLFF. The CDR3 DNA reads TGCGCCAGCAGCTTGACAGGTGGGGCTGAAAAACTGTTTTTT.

The gene calls are TRBV7-9 and TRBJ1-2; possibly TRBD1 for D (5 bases). The CDR3 spans 15 residues. V was cut by 5 bases and J by 6 bases, with 19 bases left in between. The V gene's germline CDR1 is SEHNR and CDR2 FQNEAQ (reference sequence). The chain's CDR3 is CASSIQLRGRDGYTF. The CDR3 nucleotides read TGTGCCAGCAGCATACAGCTCCGGGGGAGAGATGGCTACACCTTC.

J is TRBJ1-1 and V is TRBV28; maybe TRBD1 (5 bases). CDR1 MDHEN and CDR2 SYDVKM come from the germline V gene. V dropped 3 bases and J dropped 3 bases, with 8 bases sitting between them. The CDR3 length is 13 residues. CDR3 sequence (DNA): TGTGCCAGCAGTTTGGTAGGGGACACTGAAGCTTTCTTT. This codes for CASSLVGDTEAFF.

The rearrangement uses TRBV7-9 and TRBJ2-2; D not certain. Looked up from germline, CDR1 is SEHNR and CDR2 is FQNEAQ (reference sequence). The V end lost 3 bases, the J end lost 8 bases, and 7 bases lay between the germline ends. This CDR3 is 12 amino acids long. The DNA of the CDR3 is TGTGCCAGCAGCTTTGTCAGAGGGGAGCTGTTTTTT. It translates to CASSFVRGELFF.

The V gene is TRBV2, the J gene TRBJ2-7; the match to TRBD1 covers 8 bases. The CDR3 length is 14 residues. CDR1 SNHLY and CDR2 FYNNEI come from the germline V gene. V shed 10 bases, J shed 0 bases, and the junction held 8 bases outside the gene matches. For the CDR3, the DNA is TGTGCCACCCTTAGACAGGGGAGCTCCTACGAGCAGTACTTC. Amino acid sequence: CATLRQGSSYEQYF. Supplemented by reference TRBV2 and TRBJ2-7, the full variable domain reads EPEVTQTPSHQVTQMGQEVILRCVPISNHLYFYWYRQILGQKVEFLVSFYNNEISEKSEIFDDQFSVERPDGSNFTLKIRSTKLEDSAMYFCATLRQGSSYEQYFGPGTRLTVT.

This clone appeared a few times. V usage is TRBV20-1 and J usage is TRBJ1-1; D unclear. CDR3 length: 11 amino acids. Trimming removed 0 bases from V and 10 bases from J, with 9 bases in between. CDR1 is DFQATT, CDR2 SNEGSKA, per germline (reference sequence). DNA of the CDR3: TGCAGTGCTAGAGACCTTCTGGCAGCTTTCTTT. Its translation is CSARDLLAAFF.

J is TRBJ1-4 and V is TRBV5-6, with D possibly matching TRBD1 (6 bases). V shed 3 bases and J shed 8 bases, with 20 bases lying between them. Germline CDR1 is SGHDT and CDR2 is YYEEEE. This CDR3 contains 16 residues. CDR3 region: CASSWKGGSLREKLFF. CDR3 DNA: TGTGCCAGCAGCTGGAAGGGGGGGTCCTTGCGGGAAAAACTGTTTTTT.